This T cell receptor beta chain emerged from a study of blood T cell repertoires in COVID-19. Overall study context: The United States, Italy and Spain provided the acute and convalescent COVID-19 samples. Sample material is recorded as cDNA or gDNA derived from T cells, B-cell-depleted T cells, or PBMCs.

Source study methods: Estimated nucleated cell counts came from reference gene primer amplification. Sequencing was performed with immunoSEQ multiplex PCR; in TCRdb, only in-frame clones are kept and a portion is missing. The V and J calls and clone size were taken over from that table, and D and trimming were inferred from the DNA. Among more than 45,000 clones listed, 65% to 90% were seen once. Enrolment of Seattle patients took place during active infection, and they were followed longitudinally. This CDR3 has 13 residues. In germline, CDR1 is MNHEY, CDR2 SVGAGI. Sequencing was done on a sample of peripheral blood. The rearrangement uses TRBV6-5 and TRBJ1-5, with D perhaps TRBD1 (5 bases). This clonotype originated in an elderly woman with COVID-19, enrolled during active disease. CDR3 in amino acids: CAGGVNTNQPQHF. The CDR3 DNA sequence: TGTGCGGGGGGGGTCAATACCAATCAGCCCCAGCATTTT.